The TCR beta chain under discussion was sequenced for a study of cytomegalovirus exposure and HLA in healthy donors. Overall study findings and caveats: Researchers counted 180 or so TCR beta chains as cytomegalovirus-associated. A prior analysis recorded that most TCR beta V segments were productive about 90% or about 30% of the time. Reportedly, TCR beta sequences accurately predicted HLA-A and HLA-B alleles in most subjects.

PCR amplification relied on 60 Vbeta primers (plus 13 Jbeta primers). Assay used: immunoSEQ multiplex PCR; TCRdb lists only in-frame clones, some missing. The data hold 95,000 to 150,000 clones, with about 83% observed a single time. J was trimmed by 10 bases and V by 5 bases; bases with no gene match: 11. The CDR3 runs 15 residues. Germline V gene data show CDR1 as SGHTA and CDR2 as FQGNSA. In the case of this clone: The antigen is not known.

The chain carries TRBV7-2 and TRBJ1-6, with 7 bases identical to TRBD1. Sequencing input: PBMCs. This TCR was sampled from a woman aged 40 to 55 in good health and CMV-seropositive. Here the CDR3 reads CASSPPEGARSPLHF. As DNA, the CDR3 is TGTGCCAGCAGCCCCCCCGAGGGGGCAAGATCACCCCTCCACTTT.